A selection of T cell receptor beta chains follows, all from one sample in a study of cytomegalovirus exposure and HLA in healthy donors. This table comes from immunoSEQ multiplex PCR, and its TCRdb copy is limited to in-frame clones, with some not included. The table has roughly 130,000 clones, 60% to 80% seen once; the top ten hold just under 1%. The specimen sequenced was PBMCs. These receptors all stem from a man between 18 and 29 years old in good health and CMV-seronegative. Each CDR3 is given with its conserved first and last residue. D genes are given only for firm matches. Some rows have no size entry. The others give once, few or many, or a class for an expanded clone.

abundance: -; d_gene: -; j_gene: TRBJ1-2; v_gene: TRBV4-3; CDR3nt: TGCGCCAGCAGCCGTACCCCAGGGGTAACGGATGGCTACACCTTC; CDR3aa: CASSRTPGVTDGYTF
abundance: -; d_gene: -; j_gene: TRBJ2-7; v_gene: TRBV13; CDR3nt: TGTGCCAGCAGCTTAGGCGAGGGGGGGCTCTCCTACGAGCAGTACTTC; CDR3aa: CASSLGEGGLSYEQYF
abundance: -; d_gene: -; j_gene: TRBJ1-6; v_gene: TRBV5-4; CDR3nt: TGTGCCAGCAGCTTGGCATCTTGGGCTTACAATTCACCCCTCCACTTT; CDR3aa: CASSLASWAYNSPLHF
abundance: -; d_gene: TRBD1; j_gene: TRBJ2-7; v_gene: TRBV7-9; CDR3nt: TGTGCCAGCAGCCAAACATCGACAGGGAGCTCCTACGAGCAGTACTTC; CDR3aa: CASSQTSTGSSYEQYF
abundance: -; d_gene: -; j_gene: TRBJ2-7; v_gene: TRBV12-5; CDR3nt: TGTGCTAGTGGTTTTACCTACGAGCAGTACTTC; CDR3aa: CASGFTYEQYF
abundance: few; d_gene: -; j_gene: TRBJ2-3; v_gene: TRBV5-5; CDR3nt: TGTGCCAGCAGCCTGGACCTAACGCAGTATTTT; CDR3aa: CASSLDLTQYF
abundance: once; d_gene: TRBD1; j_gene: TRBJ1-2; v_gene: TRBV6-5; CDR3nt: TGTGCCAGCAGTCCCGGACAGGGGGAGTTACATGGCTACACCTTC; CDR3aa: CASSPGQGELHGYTF
abundance: -; d_gene: -; j_gene: TRBJ1-1; v_gene: TRBV11-2; CDR3nt: TGTGCCAGCACCATAAAAGGAGGGAACACTGAAGCTTTCTTT; CDR3aa: CASTIKGGNTEAFF
abundance: -; d_gene: TRBD1; j_gene: TRBJ2-7; v_gene: TRBV19; CDR3nt: TGTGCCAGTAGTACCGTAGTAGGGGACAGGCCCTCCTACGAGCAGTACTTC; CDR3aa: CASSTVVGDRPSYEQYF
abundance: -; d_gene: -; j_gene: TRBJ2-5; v_gene: TRBV19; CDR3nt: TGTGCCAGTAGTATCGGGTACCAAGAGACCCAGTACTTC; CDR3aa: CASSIGYQETQYF
abundance: -; d_gene: -; j_gene: TRBJ2-1; v_gene: TRBV7-3; CDR3nt: TGTGCCAGCTCTCTCGGGGTATCCCCTTACAATGAGCAGTTCTTC; CDR3aa: CASSLGVSPYNEQFF
abundance: -; d_gene: -; j_gene: TRBJ2-5; v_gene: TRBV7-7; CDR3nt: TGTGCTAGCAGCCCGAGCGGATACCAAGAGACCCAGTACTTC; CDR3aa: CASSPSGYQETQYF
abundance: -; d_gene: -; j_gene: TRBJ2-7; v_gene: TRBV10-3; CDR3nt: TGTGCCATCAGGGGACCCGGGACAAGGACCTACGAGCAGTACTTC; CDR3aa: CAIRGPGTRTYEQYF
abundance: -; d_gene: TRBD1; j_gene: TRBJ1-2; v_gene: TRBV5-1; CDR3nt: TGCGCCAGCAGCCCGGGACAGGGGACCCACTATGGCTACACCTTC; CDR3aa: CASSPGQGTHYGYTF
abundance: once; d_gene: -; j_gene: TRBJ1-3; v_gene: TRBV4-3; CDR3nt: TGCGCCAGCAGCCATGTCCTCCCGGGGGGAAACACCATATATTTT; CDR3aa: CASSHVLPGGNTIYF
abundance: -; d_gene: -; j_gene: TRBJ1-1; v_gene: TRBV30; CDR3nt: TGTGCCTCTACAGGAGACAGCACTGGGAACACTGAAGCTTTCTTT; CDR3aa: CASTGDSTGNTEAFF
abundance: once; d_gene: -; j_gene: TRBJ2-7; v_gene: TRBV27; CDR3nt: TGTGCCAGCAGGCCCCTGTACCTAACCTCTCTCGAGCAGTACTTC; CDR3aa: CASRPLYLTSLEQYF
abundance: -; d_gene: -; j_gene: TRBJ2-4; v_gene: TRBV2; CDR3nt: TGTGCCAGCGGCGGGGCCAAAAACATTCAGTACTTC; CDR3aa: CASGGAKNIQYF
abundance: -; d_gene: TRBD1; j_gene: TRBJ1-5; v_gene: TRBV19; CDR3nt: TGTGCCAGTAGTACCCTCGGGACAGGGGAAAATCAGCCCCAGCATTTT; CDR3aa: CASSTLGTGENQPQHF
abundance: -; d_gene: -; j_gene: TRBJ1-2; v_gene: TRBV6-5; CDR3nt: TGTGCCAGCAGTCCTGAACAGGGTTACTATGGCTACACCTTC; CDR3aa: CASSPEQGYYGYTF
abundance: -; d_gene: -; j_gene: TRBJ1-2; v_gene: TRBV19; CDR3nt: TGTGCCAGTAGCCCTGGACACGTTGCTAACTATGGCTACACCTTC; CDR3aa: CASSPGHVANYGYTF
abundance: -; d_gene: -; j_gene: TRBJ2-7; v_gene: TRBV9; CDR3nt: TGTGCCAGCAGCGTAGGGAGGAGCTCCTACGAGCAGTACTTC; CDR3aa: CASSVGRSSYEQYF
abundance: -; d_gene: -; j_gene: TRBJ1-2; v_gene: TRBV5-5; CDR3nt: TGTGCCAGCAGCCTGACCATCCGGGGGGACTATGGCTACACCTTC; CDR3aa: CASSLTIRGDYGYTF
abundance: -; d_gene: TRBD1; j_gene: TRBJ2-7; v_gene: TRBV6-5; CDR3nt: TGTGCCACCGGGGACAGCTCCTACGAGCAGTACTTC; CDR3aa: CATGDSSYEQYF
abundance: -; d_gene: TRBD1; j_gene: TRBJ1-2; v_gene: TRBV27; CDR3nt: TGTGCCAGCAGTTCCCGGACAGGGGGCGATGGCTACACCTTC; CDR3aa: CASSSRTGGDGYTF
abundance: -; d_gene: -; j_gene: TRBJ1-1; v_gene: TRBV20-1; CDR3nt: TGCAGTGCTAAACAGGTGACTGAAGCTTTCTTT; CDR3aa: CSAKQVTEAFF
abundance: -; d_gene: TRBD1; j_gene: TRBJ2-1; v_gene: TRBV6-1; CDR3nt: TGTGCCAGCAGTAGCCGGGACAGGGCCTACAATGAGCAGTTCTTC; CDR3aa: CASSSRDRAYNEQFF
abundance: -; d_gene: -; j_gene: TRBJ2-2; v_gene: TRBV7-2; CDR3nt: TGTGCCAGCAGCCACGCCAGGGTCACCGGGGAGCTGTTTTTT; CDR3aa: CASSHARVTGELFF
abundance: -; d_gene: -; j_gene: TRBJ1-5; v_gene: TRBV7-2; CDR3nt: TGTGCCAGCAGCTTTTTAGGGGGCAATCAGCCCCAGCATTTT; CDR3aa: CASSFLGGNQPQHF
abundance: -; d_gene: TRBD1; j_gene: TRBJ1-2; v_gene: TRBV23-1; CDR3nt: TGCGCCAGCAGTCAATTTCGGGACAGGGGAAGGATCTATGGCTACACCTTC; CDR3aa: CASSQFRDRGRIYGYTF
abundance: few; d_gene: -; j_gene: TRBJ1-1; v_gene: TRBV7-9; CDR3nt: TGTGCCAGCAGCACGGGTCCGAACACTGAAGCTTTCTTT; CDR3aa: CASSTGPNTEAFF
abundance: -; d_gene: -; j_gene: TRBJ1-2; v_gene: TRBV10-2; CDR3nt: TGCGCCAGCAGTGAGTCGGGTCGGAGAGCTGATGGCTACACCTTC; CDR3aa: CASSESGRRADGYTF
abundance: -; d_gene: -; j_gene: TRBJ1-5; v_gene: TRBV30; CDR3nt: TGTGCCTGGAGCCTACCAGGGTTTCATCAGCCCCAGCATTTT; CDR3aa: CAWSLPGFHQPQHF
abundance: -; d_gene: -; j_gene: TRBJ2-7; v_gene: TRBV2; CDR3nt: TGTGCCAGCCGAGACAGAATCTACGAGCAGTACTTC; CDR3aa: CASRDRIYEQYF
abundance: -; d_gene: TRBD1; j_gene: TRBJ2-1; v_gene: TRBV7-9; CDR3nt: TGTGCCAGCAGCCTCAGGGACAGCCCGCCTTACAATGAGCAGTTCTTC; CDR3aa: CASSLRDSPPYNEQFF
abundance: -; d_gene: -; j_gene: TRBJ1-2; v_gene: TRBV7-2; CDR3nt: TGTGCCAGCAGCCAGGGCTATGGCTACACCTTC; CDR3aa: CASSQGYGYTF
abundance: -; d_gene: TRBD2; j_gene: TRBJ2-2; v_gene: TRBV9; CDR3nt: TGTGCCAGCAGCGTAGATCCTAGCGGGAACACCGGGGAGCTGTTTTTT; CDR3aa: CASSVDPSGNTGELFF
abundance: once; d_gene: TRBD1; j_gene: TRBJ1-6; v_gene: TRBV27; CDR3nt: TGTGCCAGCAGTTCGACAGGGAGGTATAATTCACCCCTCCACTTT; CDR3aa: CASSSTGRYNSPLHF
abundance: -; d_gene: -; j_gene: TRBJ2-5; v_gene: TRBV2; CDR3nt: TGTGCCAGCAGTGCTGGGCGGACTCAAGAGACCCAGTACTTC; CDR3aa: CASSAGRTQETQYF
abundance: -; d_gene: -; j_gene: TRBJ2-7; v_gene: TRBV16; CDR3nt: TGTGCCAGCAGCCCATTATCAGGCGGGCACGAGCAGTACTTC; CDR3aa: CASSPLSGGHEQYF
abundance: few; d_gene: -; j_gene: TRBJ1-1; v_gene: TRBV7-7; CDR3nt: TGTGCTAGCAGCTTACAGACCGACAGTGAAGCTTTCTTT; CDR3aa: CASSLQTDSEAFF
abundance: once; d_gene: -; j_gene: TRBJ1-6; v_gene: TRBV4-3; CDR3nt: TGCGCCAGCAGCCAAGATAGGTCCGGGGGTTCACCCCTCCACTTT; CDR3aa: CASSQDRSGGSPLHF
abundance: -; d_gene: -; j_gene: TRBJ1-5; v_gene: TRBV27; CDR3nt: TGTGCCAGCAGTTTATCGGGGAGGGGGGTCGTCCAGCCCCAGCATTTT; CDR3aa: CASSLSGRGVVQPQHF
abundance: -; d_gene: -; j_gene: TRBJ1-5; v_gene: TRBV4-2; CDR3nt: TGTGCCAGCAGCCAAGGGGGGGGCAGCAATCAGCCCCAGCATTTT; CDR3aa: CASSQGGGSNQPQHF
abundance: few; d_gene: -; j_gene: TRBJ1-4; v_gene: TRBV4-3; CDR3nt: TGCGCCAGCAGCCAAGGTTGGAGGGATGAAAAACTGTTTTTT; CDR3aa: CASSQGWRDEKLFF